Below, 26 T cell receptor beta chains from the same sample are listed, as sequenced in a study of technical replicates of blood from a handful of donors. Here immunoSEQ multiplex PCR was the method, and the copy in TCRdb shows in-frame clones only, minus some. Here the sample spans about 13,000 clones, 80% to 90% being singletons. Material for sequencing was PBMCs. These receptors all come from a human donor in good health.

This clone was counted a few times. The CDR3 sequence: CASSIGLAPYNEQFF. In nucleotides, the CDR3 is TGTGCCAGTAGTATAGGACTAGCCCCCTACAATGAGCAGTTCTTC. The chain carries TRBV19 and TRBJ2-1, with 7 bases matching TRBD2. V lost 1 base to trimming and J lost 2 bases; unmatched junction nucleotides: 2. The CDR3 consists of 15 residues. Germline V gives CDR1 LNHDA, CDR2 SQIVND (reference sequence).

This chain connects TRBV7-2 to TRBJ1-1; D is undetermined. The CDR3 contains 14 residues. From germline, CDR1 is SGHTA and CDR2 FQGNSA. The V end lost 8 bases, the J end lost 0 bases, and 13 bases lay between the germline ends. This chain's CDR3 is CASANTLLNTEAFF. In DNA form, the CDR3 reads TGTGCCAGCGCAAACACGCTCCTGAACACTGAAGCTTTCTTT. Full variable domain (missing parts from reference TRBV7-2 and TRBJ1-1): GAGVSQSPSNKVTEKGKDVELRCDPISGHTALYWYRQSLGQGLEFLIYFQGNSAPDKSGLPSDRFSAERTGGSVSTLTIQRTQQEDSAVYLCASANTLLNTEAFFGQGTRLTVV.

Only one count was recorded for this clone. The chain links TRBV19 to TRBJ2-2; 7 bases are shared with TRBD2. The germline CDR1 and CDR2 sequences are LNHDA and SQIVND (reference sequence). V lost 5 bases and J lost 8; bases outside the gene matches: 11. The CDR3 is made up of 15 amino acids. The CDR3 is CASSLRTSVTGELFF. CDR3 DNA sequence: TGTGCCAGTAGTCTACGGACTAGTGTGACGGGGGAGCTGTTTTTT.

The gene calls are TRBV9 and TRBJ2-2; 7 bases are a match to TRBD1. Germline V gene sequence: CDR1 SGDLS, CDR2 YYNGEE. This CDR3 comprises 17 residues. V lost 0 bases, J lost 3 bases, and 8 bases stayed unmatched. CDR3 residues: CASSVDPTGTDTGELFF. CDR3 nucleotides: TGTGCCAGCAGCGTAGACCCGACAGGGACGGACACCGGGGAGCTGTTTTTT.

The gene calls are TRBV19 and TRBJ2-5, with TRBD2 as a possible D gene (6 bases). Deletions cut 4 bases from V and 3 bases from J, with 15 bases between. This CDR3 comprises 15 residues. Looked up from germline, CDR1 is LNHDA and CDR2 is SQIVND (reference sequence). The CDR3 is CASSTSGLREETQYF. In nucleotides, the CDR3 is TGTGCCAGTAGTACGTCGGGACTGAGGGAAGAGACCCAGTACTTC.

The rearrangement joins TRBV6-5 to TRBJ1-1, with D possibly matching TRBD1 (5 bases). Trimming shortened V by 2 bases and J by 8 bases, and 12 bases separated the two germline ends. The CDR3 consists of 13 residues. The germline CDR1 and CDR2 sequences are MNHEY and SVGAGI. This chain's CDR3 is CASSYVDRWEAFF. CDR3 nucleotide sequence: TGTGCCAGCAGTTACGTCGACAGATGGGAAGCTTTCTTT.

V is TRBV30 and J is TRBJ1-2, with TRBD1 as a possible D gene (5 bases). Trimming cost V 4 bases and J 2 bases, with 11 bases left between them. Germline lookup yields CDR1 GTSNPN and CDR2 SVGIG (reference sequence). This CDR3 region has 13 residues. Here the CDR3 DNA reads TGTGCCTGGAAAGGGGCAGGGAACTATGGCTACACCTTC. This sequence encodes CAWKGAGNYGYTF.

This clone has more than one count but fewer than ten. CDR3 residues: CAWSTGSPEAFF. DNA of the CDR3: TGTGCCTGGAGCACAGGGTCTCCTGAAGCTTTCTTT. The chain has TRBV30 and TRBJ1-1; the D gene is possibly TRBD1 (6 bases). CDR3 length equals 12 residues. Germline V gene data show CDR1 as GTSNPN and CDR2 as SVGIG (reference sequence). Trimming stripped 3 bases from V and 6 bases from J, with 11 bases between.

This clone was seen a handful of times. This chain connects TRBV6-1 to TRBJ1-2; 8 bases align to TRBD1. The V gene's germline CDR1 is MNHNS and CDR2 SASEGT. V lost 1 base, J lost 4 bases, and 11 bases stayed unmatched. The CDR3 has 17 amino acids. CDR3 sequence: CASSEVGQAKTSYGYTF. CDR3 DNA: TGTGCCAGCAGTGAAGTGGGACAGGCGAAAACCTCCTATGGCTACACCTTC.

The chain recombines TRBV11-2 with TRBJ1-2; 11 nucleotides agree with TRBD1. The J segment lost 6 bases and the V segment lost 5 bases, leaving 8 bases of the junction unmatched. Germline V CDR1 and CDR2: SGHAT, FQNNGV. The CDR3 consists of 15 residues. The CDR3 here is CASSIGQGALHGYTF. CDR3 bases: TGTGCCAGCAGCATAGGACAGGGGGCGCTTCATGGCTACACCTTC. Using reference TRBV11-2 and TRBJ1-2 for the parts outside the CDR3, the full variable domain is EAGVAQSPRYKIIEKRQSVAFWCNPISGHATLYWYQQILGQGPKLLIQFQNNGVVDDSQLPKDRFSAERLKGVDSTLKIQPAKLEDSAVYLCASSIGQGALHGYTFGSGTRLTVV.

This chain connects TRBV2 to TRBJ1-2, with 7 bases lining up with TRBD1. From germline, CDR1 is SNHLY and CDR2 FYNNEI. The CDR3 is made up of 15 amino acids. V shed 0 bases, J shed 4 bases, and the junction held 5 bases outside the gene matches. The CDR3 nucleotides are TGTGCCAGCAGTGAAGCAGGGGGCTTGACCTATGGCTACACCTTC. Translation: CASSEAGGLTYGYTF. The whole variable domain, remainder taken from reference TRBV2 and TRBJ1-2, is EPEVTQTPSHQVTQMGQEVILRCVPISNHLYFYWYRQILGQKVEFLVSFYNNEISEKSEIFDDQFSVERPDGSNFTLKIRSTKLEDSAMYFCASSEAGGLTYGYTFGSGTRLTVV.

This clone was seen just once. The CDR3 sequence is CASSLTQGAGYEQYF. DNA of the CDR3: TGTGCCAGTAGCCTAACTCAGGGGGCGGGCTACGAGCAGTACTTC. J is TRBJ2-7 and V is TRBV19; 8 nucleotides match TRBD1. Per the germline V gene, CDR1 is LNHDA and CDR2 is SQIVND (reference sequence). The CDR3 covers 15 residues. After removal of 6 bases from V and 3 bases from J, the junction contained 10 bases not matched to a gene. The variable domain in full, completed from reference TRBV19 and TRBJ2-7, reads DGGITQSPKYLFRKEGQNVTLSCEQNLNHDAMYWYRQDPGQGLRLIYYSQIVNDFQKGDIAEGYSVSREKKESFPLTVTSAQKNPTAFYLCASSLTQGAGYEQYFGPGTRLTVT.

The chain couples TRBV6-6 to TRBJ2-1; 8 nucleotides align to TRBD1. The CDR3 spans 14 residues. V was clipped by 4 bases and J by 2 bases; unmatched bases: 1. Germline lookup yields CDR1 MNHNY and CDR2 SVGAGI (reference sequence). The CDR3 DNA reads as TGTGCCAGCAGTTCACAGGGGGCCTACAATGAGCAGTTCTTC. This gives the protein CASSSQGAYNEQFF.

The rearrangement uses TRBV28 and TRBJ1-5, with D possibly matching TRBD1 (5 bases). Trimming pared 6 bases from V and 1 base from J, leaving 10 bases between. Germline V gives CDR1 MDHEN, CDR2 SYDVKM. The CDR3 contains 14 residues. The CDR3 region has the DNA TGTGCCAGCAGGACCAGACAGAGCAATCAGCCCCAGCATTTT. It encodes CASRTRQSNQPQHF.

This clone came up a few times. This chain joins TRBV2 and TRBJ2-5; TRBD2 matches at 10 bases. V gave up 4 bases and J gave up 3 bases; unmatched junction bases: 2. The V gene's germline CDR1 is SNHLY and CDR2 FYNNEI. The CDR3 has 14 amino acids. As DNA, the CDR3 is TGTGCCAGCAGTGCGGGGACTAGCGAAGAGACCCAGTACTTC. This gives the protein CASSAGTSEETQYF.

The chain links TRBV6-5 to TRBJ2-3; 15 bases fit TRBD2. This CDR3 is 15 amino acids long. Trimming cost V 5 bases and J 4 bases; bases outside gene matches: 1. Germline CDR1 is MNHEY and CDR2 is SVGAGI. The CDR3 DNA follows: TGTGCCAGCAGTGGACTAGCGGGAGGGGCAGATACGCAGTATTTT. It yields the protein CASSGLAGGADTQYF.

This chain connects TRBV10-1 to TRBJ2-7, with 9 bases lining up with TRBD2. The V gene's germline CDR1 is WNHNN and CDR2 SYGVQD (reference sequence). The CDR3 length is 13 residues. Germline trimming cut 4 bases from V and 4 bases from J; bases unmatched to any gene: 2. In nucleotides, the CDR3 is TGCGCCAGCAGTGGGACTAGCGTATACGAGCAGTACTTC. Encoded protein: CASSGTSVYEQYF.

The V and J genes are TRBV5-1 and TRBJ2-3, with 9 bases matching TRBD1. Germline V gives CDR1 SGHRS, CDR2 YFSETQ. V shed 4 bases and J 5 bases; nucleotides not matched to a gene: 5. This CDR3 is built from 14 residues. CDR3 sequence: CASSPDRGGDTQYF. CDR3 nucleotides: TGCGCCAGCAGCCCGGACAGGGGTGGAGATACGCAGTATTTT.

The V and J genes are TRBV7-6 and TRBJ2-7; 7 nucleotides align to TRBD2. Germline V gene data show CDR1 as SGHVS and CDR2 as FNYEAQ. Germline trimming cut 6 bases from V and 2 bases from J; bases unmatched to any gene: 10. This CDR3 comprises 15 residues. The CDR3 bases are TGTGCCAGCAGGGGGGAGGGGACCCTAGCCTACGAGCAGTACTTC. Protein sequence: CASRGEGTLAYEQYF.

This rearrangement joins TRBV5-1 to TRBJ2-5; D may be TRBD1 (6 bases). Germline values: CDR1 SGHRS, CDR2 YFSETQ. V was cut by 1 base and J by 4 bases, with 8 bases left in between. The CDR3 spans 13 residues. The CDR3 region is CASSLTGRETQYF. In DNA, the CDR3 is TGCGCCAGCAGCTTGACAGGGCGAGAGACCCAGTACTTC.

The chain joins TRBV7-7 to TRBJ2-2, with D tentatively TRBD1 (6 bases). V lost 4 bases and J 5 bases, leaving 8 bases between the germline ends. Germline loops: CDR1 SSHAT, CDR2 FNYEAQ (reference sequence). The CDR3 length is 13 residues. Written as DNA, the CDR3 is TGTGCCAGCAGCTCGCAGGGGACCGGGGAGCTGTTTTTT. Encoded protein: CASSSQGTGELFF.

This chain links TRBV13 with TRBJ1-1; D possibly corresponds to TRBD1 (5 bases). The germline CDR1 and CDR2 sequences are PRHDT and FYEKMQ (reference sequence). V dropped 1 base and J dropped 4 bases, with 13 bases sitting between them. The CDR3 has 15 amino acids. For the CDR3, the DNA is TGTGCCAGCAGCTTAGAACGGAGGGGCGGCACTGAAGCTTTCTTT. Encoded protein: CASSLERRGGTEAFF.

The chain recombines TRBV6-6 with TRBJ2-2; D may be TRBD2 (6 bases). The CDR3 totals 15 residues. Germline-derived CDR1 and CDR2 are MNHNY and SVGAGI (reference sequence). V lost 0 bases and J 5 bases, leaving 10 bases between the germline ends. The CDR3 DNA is TGTGCCAGCAGTTACTCATACGGGAGTACCGGGGAGCTGTTTTTT. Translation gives CASSYSYGSTGELFF.

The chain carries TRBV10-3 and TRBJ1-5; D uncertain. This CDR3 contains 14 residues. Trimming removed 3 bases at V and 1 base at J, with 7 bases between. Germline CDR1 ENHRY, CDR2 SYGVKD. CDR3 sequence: CAISDQESNQPQHF. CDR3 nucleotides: TGTGCCATCAGTGACCAGGAAAGCAATCAGCCCCAGCATTTT.

DNA of the CDR3: TGCGCCAGCAGCTTGGCGGGGACAGGGAGGGAGGTCACTGAAGCTTTCTTT. Translated, it gives CASSLAGTGREVTEAFF. The chain couples TRBV5-1 to TRBJ1-1; 9 bases map to TRBD1. CDR1 and CDR2 (germline): SGHRS, YFSETQ. CDR3 length equals 17 residues. Unmatched junction bases numbered 10, after V lost 0 bases and J lost 4 bases.

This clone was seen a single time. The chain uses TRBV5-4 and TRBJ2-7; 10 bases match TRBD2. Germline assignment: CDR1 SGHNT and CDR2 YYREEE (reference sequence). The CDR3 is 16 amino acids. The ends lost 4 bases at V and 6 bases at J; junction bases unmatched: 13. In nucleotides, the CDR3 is TGTGCCAGCAGCCACCGTCCCACTAGCGGGATCCCCGAGCAGTACTTC. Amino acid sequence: CASSHRPTSGIPEQYF. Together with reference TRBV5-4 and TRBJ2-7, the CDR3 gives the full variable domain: ETGVTQSPTHLIKTRGQQVTLRCSSQSGHNTVSWYQQALGQGPQFIFQYYREEENGRGNFPPRFSGLQFPNYSSELNVNALELDDSALYLCASSHRPTSGIPEQYFGPGTRLTVT.